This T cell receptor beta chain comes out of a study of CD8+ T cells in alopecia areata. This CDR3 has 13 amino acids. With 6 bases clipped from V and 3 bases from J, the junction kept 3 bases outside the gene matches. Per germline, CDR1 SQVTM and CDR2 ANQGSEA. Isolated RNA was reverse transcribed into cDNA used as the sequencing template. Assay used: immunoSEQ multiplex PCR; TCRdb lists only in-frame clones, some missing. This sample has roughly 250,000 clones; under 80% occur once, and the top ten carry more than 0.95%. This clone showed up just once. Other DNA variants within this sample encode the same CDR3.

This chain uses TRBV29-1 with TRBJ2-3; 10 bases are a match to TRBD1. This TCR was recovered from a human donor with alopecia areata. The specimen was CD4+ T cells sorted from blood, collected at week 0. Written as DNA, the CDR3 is TGCAGCGTCGGACAGGGGGGGACAGATACGCAGTATTTT. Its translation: CSVGQGGTDTQYF.